This entry lists 11 T cell receptor beta chains sequenced from one sample in a study of cytomegalovirus exposure and HLA in healthy donors. PCR was performed using 60 Vbeta and 13 Jbeta primers. Profiling relied on immunoSEQ multiplex PCR, and the TCRdb table lists in-frame clones only, not all of them. The sample records some 85,000 clones, approximately 88% being singletons. Sequencing was carried out using PBMCs. These receptors came from a woman aged 45-65 years in good health and CMV-seronegative.

This clone was recorded only once. The J gene is TRBJ2-5, the V gene TRBV7-3; D gene uncertain. The CDR3 sequence is 11 residues long. V was cut by 2 bases and J by 7 bases, with 5 bases left in between. The germline V gene has CDR1 SGHTA and CDR2 FQGTGA. In nucleotides, the CDR3 is TGTGCCAGCAGCTTAGGAGTGACCCAGTACTTC. Translation: CASSLGVTQYF.

In its sample, this clone is medium-sized. The rearrangement joins TRBV21-1 to TRBJ1-2. TRBV21-1 is noted as a pseudogene. There are 12 residues in the CDR3. CDR3 nucleotides: TGTGCCAGCAGCAAAGAGAGCTATGGCTACACCTTC. It encodes CASSKESYGYTF.

The V gene is TRBV6-5, the J gene TRBJ2-2; 9 positions match TRBD2. V dropped 2 bases and J dropped 6; count of bases not matched to a gene: 7. The CDR3 spans 16 residues. Per germline, CDR1 MNHEY and CDR2 SVGAGI. The CDR3 bases are TGTGCCAGCAGTTACGCGGGGGGGCCGAAATCCGGGGAGCTGTTTTTT. Amino acid sequence: CASSYAGGPKSGELFF.

The chain combines TRBV4-1 with TRBJ1-5; D remains unclear. V was shortened by 4 bases and J by 5 bases, with 9 bases between the two germline ends. CDR3 size: 13 residues. CDR1 and CDR2 from the germline V gene are MGHRA and YSYEKL. The CDR3 DNA reads TGCGCCAGCAGCCCCACCTCAGATCAGCCCCAGCATTTT. Residues: CASSPTSDQPQHF.

The chain combines TRBV7-3 with TRBJ2-2; 11 nucleotides line up with TRBD2. The CDR3 runs to 17 residues. The J segment lost 7 bases and the V segment lost 5 bases, leaving 12 bases of the junction unmatched. From germline, CDR1 is SGHTA and CDR2 FQGTGA. CDR3 bases: TGTGCCAGCAGCGAGCGACTAGCGGGACTCTCTGACGGGGAGCTGTTTTTT. Protein sequence: CASSERLAGLSDGELFF.

V and J are TRBV5-5 and TRBJ2-2; D might be TRBD1 (5 bases). Trimming cost V 0 bases and J 6 bases, with 12 bases left between them. CDR1 and CDR2 from the germline V gene are SGHKS and YYEKEE (reference sequence). This CDR3 is 15 amino acids long. CDR3 amino acids: CASSLDGRDPGELFF. CDR3 sequence (DNA): TGTGCCAGCAGCTTGGACGGCAGGGATCCCGGGGAGCTGTTTTTT.

The CDR3 DNA is TGTGCCAGCAACCAAATGACAGGGGGTTACAATGAGCAGTTCTTC. Amino acid sequence: CASNQMTGGYNEQFF. V gene TRBV27 combines with J gene TRBJ2-1, with 9 bases fitting TRBD1. Germline-derived CDR1 and CDR2 are MNHEY and SMNVEV (reference sequence). This CDR3 has 15 amino acids. V was pared by 7 bases and J by 4 bases, with 8 bases of the junction left unmatched.

CDR3: CASSPEDSPYQPQHF. Here the CDR3 DNA reads TGTGCCAGCTCACCGGAGGACAGCCCTTATCAGCCCCAGCATTTT. The chain links TRBV18 to TRBJ1-5; perhaps TRBD1 as D (6 bases). Trimming took 3 bases from V and 5 from J, leaving 14 bases between them. Germline CDR1 is KGHSH and CDR2 is LQKENI. This CDR3 region has 15 residues. Full variable domain (missing parts from reference TRBV18 and TRBJ1-5): NAGVMQNPRHLVRRRGQEARLRCSPMKGHSHVYWYRQLPEEGLKFMVYLQKENIIDESGMPKERFSAEFPKEGPSILRIQQVVRGDSAAYFCASSPEDSPYQPQHFGDGTRLSIL.

The sample holds a few counts of this clone. The J gene is TRBJ1-2, the V gene TRBV28; D call uncertain. The ends were cut back, 8 bases at V and 0 bases at J, with 10 bases in the middle. Germline V gene lookup returns CDR1 MDHEN and CDR2 SYDVKM. The CDR3 loop spans 13 amino acids. Written as DNA, the CDR3 is TGTGCCAGCGGCACAGCAGCTAACTATGGCTACACCTTC. Protein: CASGTAANYGYTF.

This rearrangement joins TRBV9 to TRBJ1-2, with 7 bases fitting TRBD1. Germline CDR1 reads SGDLS; CDR2 reads YYNGEE. With 0 bases clipped from V and 4 bases from J, the junction kept 9 bases outside the gene matches. This CDR3 comprises 16 residues. The CDR3 region has the DNA TGTGCCAGCAGCGTAGCTACGGGCGGGACAGTCTATGGCTACACCTTC. This sequence encodes CASSVATGGTVYGYTF.

This rearrangement joins TRBV10-1 to TRBJ2-3; 13 bases align to TRBD2. The V gene end was trimmed by 6 bases and the J gene end by 3 bases; junction bases not matched to a gene: 12. CDR1 WNHNN and CDR2 SYGVQD come from the germline V gene (reference sequence). This CDR3 region has 18 residues. Here the CDR3 reads CASRHWRGLAGVTDTQYF. The CDR3 nucleotides are TGCGCCAGCAGGCACTGGAGAGGACTAGCGGGAGTTACAGATACGCAGTATTTT.